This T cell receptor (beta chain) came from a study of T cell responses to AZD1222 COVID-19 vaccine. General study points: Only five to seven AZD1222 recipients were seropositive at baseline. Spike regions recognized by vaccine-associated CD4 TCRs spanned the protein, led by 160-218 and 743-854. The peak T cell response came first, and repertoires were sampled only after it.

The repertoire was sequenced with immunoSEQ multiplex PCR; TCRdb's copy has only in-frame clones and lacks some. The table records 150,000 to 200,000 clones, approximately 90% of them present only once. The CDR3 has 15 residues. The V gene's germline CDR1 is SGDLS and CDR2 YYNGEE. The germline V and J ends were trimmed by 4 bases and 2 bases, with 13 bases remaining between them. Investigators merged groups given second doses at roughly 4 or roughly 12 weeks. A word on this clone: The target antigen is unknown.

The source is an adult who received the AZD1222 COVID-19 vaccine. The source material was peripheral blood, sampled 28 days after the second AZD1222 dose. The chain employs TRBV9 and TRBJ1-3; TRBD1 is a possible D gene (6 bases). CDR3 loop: CASSPGRGAGNTIYF. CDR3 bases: TGTGCCAGCAGCCCAGGAAGGGGGGCTGGAAACACCATATATTTT.